These T cell receptor beta chains were read from a single sample in a study of technical replicates of blood from a handful of donors. Method: immunoSEQ multiplex PCR; TCRdb's copy keeps in-frame clones and lacks some. The table lists 65,000 to 90,000 clones, around 93% of them singletons. Sequencing was carried out using T cells isolated from PBMCs. The source is a human donor in good health. Each CDR3 is given with its conserved first and last residue. The D gene is left open where the match is weak. The size entry is marked missing in some rows and otherwise reads once, few, many or a size class.

>.|TRBV7-9|.|TRBJ1-2
CASSSAGQILNYGYTF
TGTGCCAGCAGCTCCGCCGGACAGATCCTTAACTATGGCTACACCTTC
>TRBD1|TRBV6-5|.|TRBJ2-7
CASTGLGTGEQYF
TGTGCCAGCACAGGACTAGGGACAGGGGAGCAGTACTTC
>TRBD2|TRBV6-1|.|TRBJ2-1
CASSERGRASDEQFF
TGTGCCAGCAGTGAACGAGGGAGGGCCAGCGATGAGCAGTTCTTC
>.|TRBV6-1|.|TRBJ1-2
CASSAGLVQNGYTF
TGTGCCAGCAGTGCCGGACTCGTCCAAAATGGCTACACCTTC
>TRBD2|TRBV7-6|.|TRBJ2-1
CASSSYGTSGSPYNEQFF
TGTGCCAGCAGCTCCTACGGGACTAGCGGGAGCCCCTACAATGAGCAGTTCTTC
>TRBD1|TRBV29-1|.|TRBJ1-5
CSVETGIGQPQHF
TGCAGCGTTGAGACAGGGATCGGTCAGCCCCAGCATTTT
>TRBD1|TRBV5-4|.|TRBJ1-3
CASSDLDRGIGNTIYF
TGTGCCAGCAGCGACCTGGACAGGGGCATCGGAAACACCATATATTTT
>.|TRBV29-1|.|TRBJ2-5
CSVVSLTEQETQYF
TGCAGCGTTGTGAGTTTGACAGAGCAAGAGACCCAGTACTTC
>.|TRBV20-1|once|TRBJ2-7
CSARRGYEQYF
TGCAGTGCTAGACGAGGCTACGAGCAGTACTTC
>.|TRBV14|.|TRBJ2-1
CASSQDWSRQFF
TGTGCCAGCAGCCAAGATTGGAGCCGACAGTTCTTC
>.|TRBV23-1|.|TRBJ1-5
CASSQISRAGQPQHF
TGCGCCAGCAGTCAAATAAGCAGGGCCGGGCAGCCCCAGCATTTT
>TRBD1|TRBV7-6|.|TRBJ2-6
CASSSTGAGANVLTF
TGTGCCAGCAGCTCCACAGGGGCTGGGGCCAACGTCCTGACTTTC
>TRBD1|TRBV2|.|TRBJ2-7
CASSKQGVSEQYF
TGTGCCAGCAGCAAACAGGGGGTTTCCGAGCAGTACTTC
>.|TRBV10-3|.|TRBJ1-1
CAISGIQGVTEAFF
TGTGCCATCAGTGGAATACAGGGAGTCACTGAAGCTTTCTTT
>.|TRBV6-1|.|TRBJ1-1
CASSGQGNTEAFF
TGTGCCAGCAGTGGTCAGGGGAACACTGAAGCTTTCTTT
>TRBD2|TRBV6-5|.|TRBJ2-1
CASSYSTRTSFNEQFF
TGTGCCAGCAGTTACTCCACCCGGACTAGCTTTAATGAGCAGTTCTTC
>TRBD2|TRBV14|.|TRBJ2-2
CASSHGLAGHPGAGELFF
TGTGCCAGCAGCCACGGACTAGCGGGCCACCCTGGGGCCGGGGAGCTGTTTTTT
>TRBD2|TRBV27|.|TRBJ2-3
CASSLIPLRRVAGVYGDTQYF
TGTGCCAGCAGTCTGATTCCCCTGCGGAGGGTAGCGGGAGTTTATGGAGATACGCAGTATTTT
>.|TRBV6-1|.|TRBJ2-7
CASSAGTTYEQYF
TGTGCCAGCAGTGCCGGGACAACCTACGAGCAGTACTTC
>TRBD1|TRBV4-1|few|TRBJ2-1
CASRKGQGVNEQFF
TGCGCCAGCAGGAAAGGACAGGGAGTCAATGAGCAGTTCTTC
>.|TRBV30|.|TRBJ2-7
CAWSVAGGSYEQYF
TGTGCCTGGAGCGTGGCCGGGGGCTCCTACGAGCAGTACTTC
>TRBD1|TRBV28|.|TRBJ2-2
CASSSPPSKGQGAGELFF
TGTGCCAGCAGTTCCCCACCATCCAAGGGACAGGGTGCCGGGGAGCTGTTTTTT
>.|TRBV4-1|.|TRBJ2-7
CASSRAYLAPKQYF
TGCGCCAGCAGCCGCGCTTATCTAGCGCCTAAGCAGTACTTC
>TRBD2|TRBV5-6|.|TRBJ2-3
CASSWRREGTNTQYF
TGTGCCAGCAGCTGGCGGCGGGAGGGTACGAATACGCAGTATTTT
>TRBD2|TRBV14|.|TRBJ2-7
CASSQVAGGHIREQYF
TGTGCCAGCAGCCAAGTGGCGGGAGGGCACATACGCGAGCAGTACTTC
>TRBD2|TRBV6-1|.|TRBJ2-1
CASSVSLAGGRSYNEQFF
TGTGCCAGCAGTGTTTCGCTAGCGGGGGGACGCTCCTACAATGAGCAGTTCTTC
>.|TRBV11-3|.|TRBJ1-2
CASSSLAGYYGYTF
TGTGCCAGCAGCTCCCTGGCGGGGTACTATGGCTACACCTTC
>.|TRBV5-1|.|TRBJ2-1
CASKEAGSYNEQFF
TGCGCCAGCAAGGAAGCGGGCTCCTACAATGAGCAGTTCTTC
>TRBD2|TRBV5-4|once|TRBJ2-7
CASSPGTAGGYEQYF
TGTGCCAGCAGTCCCGGGACGGCGGGAGGGTACGAGCAGTACTTC
>.|TRBV13|.|TRBJ1-3
CASSLRNTIYF
TGTGCCAGCAGCCTCAGGAACACCATATATTTT
>TRBD2|TRBV5-1|.|TRBJ2-7
CASSLAGGDSSYEQYF
TGCGCCAGCAGCTTGGCCGGGGGGGACTCCTCCTACGAGCAGTACTTC
>.|TRBV9|once|TRBJ1-1
CASSTQGQNTEAFF
TGTGCCAGCAGCACGCAGGGCCAGAACACTGAAGCTTTCTTT
>.|TRBV9|.|TRBJ2-1
CASSVGGFNEQFF
TGTGCCAGCAGCGTAGGGGGCTTCAATGAGCAGTTCTTC
>TRBD1|TRBV18|.|TRBJ1-5
CASSPRGQNNQPQHF
TGTGCCAGCTCACCCAGGGGACAGAACAATCAGCCCCAGCATTTT
>.|TRBV10-3|.|TRBJ1-4
CAISATDTANEKLFF
TGTGCCATCAGTGCGACGGACACCGCTAATGAAAAACTGTTTTTT
>.|TRBV18|.|TRBJ1-1
CASFTGGNTEAFF
TGTGCCAGCTTCACCGGCGGGAACACTGAAGCTTTCTTT
>.|TRBV5-1|.|TRBJ2-1
CASSLEGGIRGPGNEQFF
TGCGCCAGCAGCTTGGAAGGGGGAATCAGGGGACCGGGCAATGAGCAGTTCTTC
>.|TRBV6-6|.|TRBJ2-7
CASSISGSSYEQYF
TGTGCCAGCAGCATTTCGGGGTCCTCCTACGAGCAGTACTTC
>.|TRBV5-4|.|TRBJ1-3
CASSVTPRAGNTIYF
TGTGCCAGCAGCGTTACTCCGAGGGCTGGAAACACCATATATTTT
>.|TRBV6-5|.|TRBJ2-1
CASLGGAGGTQFF
TGTGCCAGCTTGGGGGGGGCAGGTGGAACGCAGTTCTTC
>.|TRBV6-4|.|TRBJ2-3
CASSDRGGTTDTQYF
TGTGCCAGCAGTGACCGAGGGGGAACCACAGATACGCAGTATTTT
>.|TRBV7-9|.|TRBJ1-1
CASSYGGSEAFF
TGTGCCAGCAGCTACGGGGGAAGTGAAGCTTTCTTT
>TRBD2|TRBV11-3|once|TRBJ2-3
CASSPRELAGGTDTQYF
TGTGCCAGCAGCCCGAGGGAACTAGCGGGGGGTACAGATACGCAGTATTTT
>.|TRBV7-2|.|TRBJ1-1
CASSWKEDTEAFF
TGTGCCAGCAGCTGGAAGGAGGACACTGAAGCTTTCTTT
>.|TRBV28|.|TRBJ2-1
CASSSVRGGYNEQFF
TGTGCCAGCAGTTCCGTTAGGGGCGGTTACAATGAGCAGTTCTTC
>TRBD1|TRBV9|.|TRBJ2-7
CASSAGQGVMSEQYF
TGTGCCAGCAGCGCCGGACAGGGGGTTATGAGCGAGCAGTACTTC
>TRBD1|TRBV4-1|.|TRBJ2-2
CASSPGQGVGELFF
TGCGCCAGCAGCCCGGGACAGGGTGTCGGGGAGCTGTTTTTT
>TRBD1|TRBV19|.|TRBJ2-7
CASSSSRTGRTYEQYF
TGTGCCAGTAGTTCTTCCCGGACAGGGCGAACCTACGAGCAGTACTTC
>.|TRBV6-5|.|TRBJ1-1
CASSYHRDTEAFF
TGTGCCAGCAGTTACCATCGGGACACTGAAGCTTTCTTT
>.|TRBV6-1|.|TRBJ2-7
CASTLRTDYYEQYF
TGTGCCAGCACCCTGAGGACGGACTACTACGAGCAGTACTTC
>.|TRBV28|.|TRBJ2-2
CASSYLTGELFF
TGTGCCAGCAGTTACTTGACCGGGGAGCTGTTTTTT
>TRBD2|TRBV11-3|.|TRBJ2-2
CASSPTALAGNTGELFF
TGTGCCAGCAGCCCGACCGCGCTAGCGGGAAATACCGGGGAGCTGTTTTTT
>.|TRBV13|.|TRBJ2-7
CASSNPAYGGPYEQYF
TGTGCCAGCAGCAACCCGGCCTACGGGGGTCCCTACGAGCAGTACTTC
>.|TRBV4-1|.|TRBJ2-7
CASSQEAGLSSYEQYF
TGCGCCAGCAGCCAAGAAGCAGGGTTAAGTTCCTACGAGCAGTACTTC
>TRBD2|TRBV7-2|.|TRBJ2-7
CASSLPGTTYEQYF
TGTGCCAGCAGTCTACCCGGGACTACCTACGAGCAGTACTTC